The TCR beta chain under discussion was sequenced for a study of shared clonotypes between healthy human individuals. Assay used: immunoSEQ multiplex PCR; TCRdb lists only in-frame clones, some missing. The repertoire includes around 2.1 million clones, approximately 94% of them detected once, and more than 0.1% sits in the top ten. From germline, CDR1 is KGHSH and CDR2 LQKENI. Trimming stripped 5 bases from V and 0 bases from J, with 9 bases between. This CDR3 is built from 14 residues. Study observations and caveats: Among the subsets, naive ones generally showed larger estimated richness than memory ones.

About this clone itself: What it binds is unknown.

The sample consisted of naive CD4+ T cells sorted from blood. Noted subset: CD45RA+ positively selected. The chain couples TRBV18 to TRBJ2-3; D is unresolved. This sequence was found in a man between 18 and 35 years old in good health. In DNA form, the CDR3 reads TGTGCCAGCTCAGCTTCTTCTAGCACAGATACGCAGTATTTT. Protein product: CASSASSSTDTQYF.